The rows below give T cell receptor beta chains drawn from one sample of a study of T cells in Graves' hyperthyroidism and ophthalmopathy. A single record per CDR3 protein comes from TCRdb applying MiXCR to the multiplex PCR reads. The table shows more than 300,000 distinct CDR3 sequences, with around 14% occurring only once. The sample comprised blood. The source of these receptors is a woman aged 60 to 75 with Graves' hyperthyroidism. CDR3s include the opening cysteine and the closing phenylalanine or tryptophan. Fields, in order: D gene, clone size, V gene, J gene, CDR3 protein, CDR3 DNA. The D gene is left open where the match is weak. A row's size may be missing; if present it is once, few, many or a size class.

d_call: TRBD2; clone_size: -; v_call: TRBV5-1; j_call: TRBJ2-7; cdr3_aa: CASSLAPASGLSYEQYF; cdr3_nt: TGCGCCAGCAGCTTGGCTCCTGCTAGCGGGTTGTCCTACGAGCAGTACTTC
d_call: TRBD1; clone_size: many; v_call: TRBV20-1; j_call: TRBJ1-2; cdr3_aa: CSIRTGGTYGYTF; cdr3_nt: TGCAGTATCCGGACAGGGGGCACCTATGGCTACACCTTC
d_call: -; clone_size: many; v_call: TRBV6-1; j_call: TRBJ2-1; cdr3_aa: CASRGTYNEQFF; cdr3_nt: TGTGCCAGCCGGGGGACCTACAATGAGCAGTTCTTC
d_call: -; clone_size: many; v_call: TRBV10-2; j_call: TRBJ1-1; cdr3_aa: CASSERTDMNTEAFF; cdr3_nt: TGCGCCAGCAGTGAGCGGACAGACATGAACACTGAAGCTTTCTTT
d_call: -; clone_size: -; v_call: TRBV7-9; j_call: TRBJ1-2; cdr3_aa: CASSLEWGSSGYTF; cdr3_nt: TGTGCCAGCAGCTTAGAATGGGGCTCAAGTGGCTACACCTTC
d_call: -; clone_size: many; v_call: TRBV9; j_call: TRBJ2-1; cdr3_aa: CASSVASLSYNEQFF; cdr3_nt: TGTGCCAGCAGCGTAGCTTCCCTTAGCTACAATGAGCAGTTCTTC
d_call: -; clone_size: many; v_call: TRBV4-1; j_call: TRBJ1-6; cdr3_aa: CASSQVPRVSPLHF; cdr3_nt: TGCGCCAGCAGCCAAGTTCCTCGGGTTTCACCCCTCCACTTT
d_call: TRBD1; clone_size: few; v_call: TRBV5-8; j_call: TRBJ1-3; cdr3_aa: CASLPAGGSSGNTIYF; cdr3_nt: TGTGCCAGCCTCCCGGCAGGGGGCTCTTCTGGAAACACCATATATTTT
d_call: -; clone_size: -; v_call: TRBV20-1; j_call: TRBJ2-7; cdr3_aa: CSASLTQGSYEQYF; cdr3_nt: TGCAGTGCTAGCCTTACCCAGGGATCCTACGAGCAGTACTTC
d_call: TRBD1; clone_size: many; v_call: TRBV9; j_call: TRBJ2-1; cdr3_aa: CASSASGQGSYNEQFF; cdr3_nt: TGTGCCAGCAGCGCCAGCGGACAGGGCTCCTACAATGAGCAGTTCTTC
d_call: TRBD2; clone_size: few; v_call: TRBV6-1; j_call: TRBJ2-5; cdr3_aa: CASSQAGLAQVAQYF; cdr3_nt: TGTGCCAGCAGTCAAGCGGGACTAGCCCAAGTGGCCCAGTACTTC
d_call: TRBD2; clone_size: many; v_call: TRBV20-1; j_call: TRBJ2-3; cdr3_aa: CSAIPTSGAQYF; cdr3_nt: TGCAGTGCTATCCCGACTAGCGGGGCGCAGTATTTT
d_call: -; clone_size: -; v_call: TRBV4-1; j_call: TRBJ1-3; cdr3_aa: CASSLIFGVGNTIYF; cdr3_nt: TGCGCCAGCAGCCTTATCTTCGGGGTTGGAAACACCATATATTTT
d_call: TRBD1; clone_size: -; v_call: TRBV30; j_call: TRBJ2-7; cdr3_aa: CAWGQGRYEQYF; cdr3_nt: TGTGCCTGGGGACAGGGGAGGTACGAGCAGTACTTC
d_call: TRBD1; clone_size: many; v_call: TRBV4-1; j_call: TRBJ2-3; cdr3_aa: CASSQDVFGQGAYTQYF; cdr3_nt: TGCGCCAGCAGCCAAGATGTCTTTGGGCAGGGGGCATATACGCAGTATTTT
d_call: -; clone_size: many; v_call: TRBV3-1; j_call: TRBJ2-2; cdr3_aa: CASSQVSPGVGGELFF; cdr3_nt: TGTGCCAGCAGCCAGGTCAGTCCGGGAGTTGGCGGGGAGCTGTTTTTT
d_call: TRBD2; clone_size: many; v_call: TRBV5-5; j_call: TRBJ2-7; cdr3_aa: CASSLASGGNSYEQYF; cdr3_nt: TGTGCCAGCAGCTTGGCTAGCGGGGGTAACTCCTACGAGCAGTACTTC
d_call: -; clone_size: many; v_call: TRBV11-2; j_call: TRBJ1-2; cdr3_aa: CASGYEGWGGYTF; cdr3_nt: TGTGCCAGCGGATACGAGGGGTGGGGCGGCTACACCTTC
d_call: TRBD2; clone_size: many; v_call: TRBV7-9; j_call: TRBJ2-1; cdr3_aa: CASSPPGLADPYNEQFF; cdr3_nt: TGTGCCAGCAGCCCCCCGGGACTAGCGGACCCCTACAATGAGCAGTTCTTC
d_call: -; clone_size: many; v_call: TRBV5-6; j_call: TRBJ1-5; cdr3_aa: CASSLNPGPPLRPQHF; cdr3_nt: TGTGCCAGCAGCTTGAATCCGGGCCCTCCGCTTAGGCCCCAGCATTTT
d_call: TRBD2; clone_size: many; v_call: TRBV7-8; j_call: TRBJ2-7; cdr3_aa: CASSLEPSGSKSEQYF; cdr3_nt: TGTGCCAGCAGCTTAGAGCCTAGCGGGAGTAAGAGCGAGCAGTACTTC
d_call: -; clone_size: -; v_call: TRBV5-1; j_call: TRBJ2-6; cdr3_aa: CASSLASGRFGANVLTF; cdr3_nt: TGCGCCAGCAGCTTGGCCTCAGGGCGGTTCGGGGCCAACGTCCTGACTTTC
d_call: -; clone_size: many; v_call: TRBV12-3/TRBV12-4; j_call: TRBJ1-1; cdr3_aa: CASWSGTEAFF; cdr3_nt: TGTGCCAGCTGGTCAGGGACTGAAGCTTTCTTT
d_call: TRBD1; clone_size: many; v_call: TRBV29-1; j_call: TRBJ2-7; cdr3_aa: CSVVSDRDEQYF; cdr3_nt: TGCAGCGTTGTGAGCGACAGGGACGAGCAGTACTTC
d_call: TRBD1; clone_size: many; v_call: TRBV20-1; j_call: TRBJ2-1; cdr3_aa: CSATRRQGARMGLYNEQFF; cdr3_nt: TGCAGTGCTACCCGACGACAGGGGGCGCGGATGGGATTATACAATGAGCAGTTCTTC
d_call: TRBD1; clone_size: many; v_call: TRBV7-3; j_call: TRBJ1-1; cdr3_aa: CASSFGGQLNEEAFF; cdr3_nt: TGTGCCAGCAGCTTTGGGGGACAGCTGAATGAAGAAGCTTTCTTT
d_call: TRBD1; clone_size: many; v_call: TRBV24-1; j_call: TRBJ1-5; cdr3_aa: CATSDQRQGFNQPQHF; cdr3_nt: TGTGCCACCAGTGATCAACGACAGGGGTTCAATCAGCCCCAGCATTTT
d_call: -; clone_size: many; v_call: TRBV11-2; j_call: TRBJ1-2; cdr3_aa: CASSSLMRYYGYTF; cdr3_nt: TGTGCCAGCAGCTCGCTCATGCGCTACTATGGCTACACCTTC
d_call: TRBD2; clone_size: -; v_call: TRBV6-2/TRBV6-3; j_call: TRBJ2-2; cdr3_aa: CASIPLLAGKNTGELFF; cdr3_nt: TGTGCCAGCATTCCCTTATTAGCGGGAAAGAACACCGGGGAGCTGTTTTTT
d_call: TRBD1; clone_size: -; v_call: TRBV7-2; j_call: TRBJ1-2; cdr3_aa: CASSLFGSGGYGYTF; cdr3_nt: TGTGCCAGCAGCTTATTCGGATCAGGGGGCTATGGCTACACCTTC
d_call: -; clone_size: -; v_call: TRBV19; j_call: TRBJ2-1; cdr3_aa: CARGPFCDEQFF; cdr3_nt: TGTGCCAGGGGCCCGTTTTGCGATGAGCAGTTCTTC
d_call: TRBD2; clone_size: many; v_call: TRBV11-3; j_call: TRBJ2-7; cdr3_aa: CASSPLAGVNEQYF; cdr3_nt: TGTGCCAGCAGCCCTTTAGCGGGAGTTAACGAGCAGTACTTC
d_call: -; clone_size: -; v_call: TRBV7-6; j_call: TRBJ2-5; cdr3_aa: CASSLSAGTQETQYF; cdr3_nt: TGTGCCAGCAGCTTAAGCGCGGGGACACAAGAGACCCAGTACTTC
d_call: -; clone_size: many; v_call: TRBV7-8; j_call: TRBJ2-5; cdr3_aa: CASSFGPAGETQYF; cdr3_nt: TGTGCCAGCAGCTTTGGGCCTGCGGGCGAGACCCAGTACTTC
d_call: -; clone_size: -; v_call: TRBV11-2; j_call: TRBJ2-1; cdr3_aa: CASSLENTGEQFF; cdr3_nt: TGTGCCAGCAGCTTAGAAAACACCGGGGAGCAGTTCTTC
d_call: TRBD2; clone_size: many; v_call: TRBV12-3/TRBV12-4; j_call: TRBJ2-1; cdr3_aa: CASVPGLAFNEQFF; cdr3_nt: TGTGCCAGCGTTCCGGGACTAGCGTTCAATGAGCAGTTCTTC
d_call: -; clone_size: many; v_call: TRBV3-1; j_call: TRBJ2-1; cdr3_aa: CASSPRDYNEQFF; cdr3_nt: TGTGCCAGCAGCCCCCGGGATTACAATGAGCAGTTCTTC
d_call: -; clone_size: many; v_call: TRBV12-3/TRBV12-4; j_call: TRBJ2-7; cdr3_aa: CASRRDGPYEQYF; cdr3_nt: TGTGCCAGCAGGAGGGACGGCCCCTACGAGCAGTACTTC
d_call: -; clone_size: -; v_call: TRBV4-1; j_call: TRBJ1-3; cdr3_aa: CASSQTWISGNTIYF; cdr3_nt: TGCGCCAGCAGCCAAACCTGGATATCTGGAAACACCATATATTTT
d_call: -; clone_size: many; v_call: TRBV7-9; j_call: TRBJ1-1; cdr3_aa: CASSPSEAEAFF; cdr3_nt: TGTGCCAGCAGCCCCAGTGAGGCTGAAGCTTTCTTT
d_call: TRBD1; clone_size: many; v_call: TRBV20-1; j_call: TRBJ2-5; cdr3_aa: CSVAGTGGFFETQYF; cdr3_nt: TGCAGTGTTGCCGGGACAGGGGGCTTCTTTGAGACCCAGTACTTC
d_call: -; clone_size: -; v_call: TRBV30; j_call: TRBJ1-2; cdr3_aa: CAFGPLDLVSGYTF; cdr3_nt: TGTGCCTTCGGACCCCTAGATCTTGTCTCGGGCTACACCTTC
d_call: TRBD1; clone_size: many; v_call: TRBV20-1; j_call: TRBJ1-1; cdr3_aa: CSAPGGGSWDTEAFF; cdr3_nt: TGCAGTGCTCCAGGGGGGGGATCTTGGGACACTGAAGCTTTCTTT
d_call: -; clone_size: few; v_call: TRBV5-1; j_call: TRBJ2-7; cdr3_aa: CASSSQYSPEQYF; cdr3_nt: TGCGCCAGCAGCTCCCAGTATTCTCCCGAGCAGTACTTC
d_call: TRBD2; clone_size: many; v_call: TRBV7-3; j_call: TRBJ2-7; cdr3_aa: CASSLTGGSEQYF; cdr3_nt: TGTGCCAGCAGCTTAACGGGAGGGTCCGAGCAGTACTTC
d_call: TRBD2; clone_size: -; v_call: TRBV30; j_call: TRBJ2-5; cdr3_aa: CAWSGGGSRETQYF; cdr3_nt: TGTGCCTGGAGTGGGGGGGGGTCTCGAGAGACCCAGTACTTC
d_call: -; clone_size: -; v_call: TRBV6-1; j_call: TRBJ1-2; cdr3_aa: CASIGVGGGYTF; cdr3_nt: TGTGCCAGCATCGGGGTCGGGGGGGGCTACACCTTC
d_call: TRBD2; clone_size: many; v_call: TRBV12-3/TRBV12-4; j_call: TRBJ2-1; cdr3_aa: CASSSRTSAYNEQFF; cdr3_nt: TGTGCCAGCAGTTCCAGGACTAGCGCCTACAATGAGCAGTTCTTC